This T cell receptor (beta chain) was obtained from a study of T cells in Graves' hyperthyroidism and ophthalmopathy. Study-level background: Peripheral blood draws took place at initial diagnosis, ahead of any treatment.

Inclusion characteristics of ophthalmopathy patients comprised a Clinical Activity Score of at least 3, a NOSPECS grade of at least 4, and duration under 3 months. 9.5 to 10 ml fresh peripheral blood yielded the PBMCs. CDR1 and CDR2 from the germline V gene are LGHDT and YNNKEL (reference sequence). Trimming pared 2 bases from V and 6 bases from J, leaving 11 bases between. The CDR3 runs to 13 residues. Amplified TCR beta CDR3 regions came from RNA transcripts. HTBI primers were used for first-round RT-PCR of the TCR CDR3. In TCRdb, the multiplex PCR reads were re-called with MiXCR into one record per CDR3 protein. Of 220,000 or so distinct CDR3 sequences listed, around 17% are singletons. This clonotype was seen ten or more times. Its antigen is undetermined. General observations from the study: Most clonotypes expanded in the thyroid (above 0.001) were also present in blood.

This sequence originates from a woman aged 18-35 years with Graves' ophthalmopathy. The chain uses TRBV3-1 and TRBJ2-7, with a tentative D call TRBD1 (6 bases). Sequences were obtained from blood. CDR3 sequence: CASSQLQGGEQYF. The CDR3 DNA reads TGTGCCAGCAGCCAACTACAGGGTGGCGAGCAGTACTTC.